This TCR beta chain stems from a study of blood T cell repertoires in COVID-19. In the study overall: Material from acute and convalescent COVID-19 was sourced from the United States, Italy and Spain. Sources were T cells, B-cell-depleted T cells, or PBMCs; the material itself was cDNA or gDNA.

The CDR3 is made up of 11 amino acids. V lost 6 bases and J lost 5, with 6 bases in between. Per the original data handling: Reference gene primers were amplified, and this amplification served to estimate nucleated cell counts. Data came from immunoSEQ multiplex PCR; TCRdb stores just in-frame clones and leaves some out. The D gene and trimming were derived from the DNA, and the V and J assignments and clone size from that table. Of about 150,000 clones detected, 84% appear once; the ten largest clones hold roughly 45%. The material sequenced was peripheral blood. The source of this sequence is a human donor in a cohort sampled during active COVID-19. The chain joins TRBV12-3 or TRBV12-4 to TRBJ2-3; D remains unclear. The CDR3 DNA reads as TGTGCCAGCAGCCCCCTAGATACGCAGTATTTT. As protein: CASSPLDTQYF.